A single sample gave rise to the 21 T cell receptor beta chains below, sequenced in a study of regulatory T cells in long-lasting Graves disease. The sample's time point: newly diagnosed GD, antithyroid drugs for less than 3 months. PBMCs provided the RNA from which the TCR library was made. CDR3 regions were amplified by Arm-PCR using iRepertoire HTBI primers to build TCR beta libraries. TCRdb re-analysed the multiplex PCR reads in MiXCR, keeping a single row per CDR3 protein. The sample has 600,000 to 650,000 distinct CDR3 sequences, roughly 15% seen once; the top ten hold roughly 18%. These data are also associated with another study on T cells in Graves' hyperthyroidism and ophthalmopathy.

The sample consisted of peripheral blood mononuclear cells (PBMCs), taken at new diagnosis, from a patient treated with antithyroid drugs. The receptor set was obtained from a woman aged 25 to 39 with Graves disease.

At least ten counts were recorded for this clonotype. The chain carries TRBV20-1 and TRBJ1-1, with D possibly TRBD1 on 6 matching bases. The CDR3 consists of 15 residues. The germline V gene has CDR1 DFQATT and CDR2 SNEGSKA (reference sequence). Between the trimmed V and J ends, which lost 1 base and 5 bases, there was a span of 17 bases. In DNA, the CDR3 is TGCAGTGCTAGAGCGGGAGCAGGGGCGAGTACTGAAGCTTTCTTT. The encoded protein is CSARAGAGASTEAFF.

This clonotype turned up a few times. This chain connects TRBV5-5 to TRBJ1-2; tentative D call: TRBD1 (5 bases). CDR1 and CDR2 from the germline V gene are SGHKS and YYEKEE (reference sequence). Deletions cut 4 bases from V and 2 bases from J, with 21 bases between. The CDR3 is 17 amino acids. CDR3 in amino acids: CASSPPGRRPINYGYTF. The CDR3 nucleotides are TGTGCCAGCAGCCCCCCGGGACGGCGTCCGATCAACTATGGCTACACCTTC.

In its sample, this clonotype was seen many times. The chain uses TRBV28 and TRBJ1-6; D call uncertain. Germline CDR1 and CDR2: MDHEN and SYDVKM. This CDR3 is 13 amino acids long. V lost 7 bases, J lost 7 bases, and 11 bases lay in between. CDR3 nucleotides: TGTGCCAGCAAAAGGGAGTACAATTCACCCCTCCACTTT. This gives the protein CASKREYNSPLHF.

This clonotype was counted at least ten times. DNA for the CDR3: TGTGCCAGCAGTTGGGTCTCGGGGGCCTACAATGAGCAGTTCTTC. It specifies CASSWVSGAYNEQFF. V and J are TRBV6-2 or TRBV6-3 and TRBJ2-1; D perhaps matches TRBD2 (6 bases). There are 15 residues in the CDR3. The V end was cut by 4 bases, the J end by 2 bases, with 12 bases between. Germline CDR1 MNHEY, CDR2 SVGEGT.

The CDR3 DNA reads as TGTGCCAGCAGTGAAATCGGAGGGGGCTATGGCTACACCTTC. Its protein is CASSEIGGGYGYTF. The chain is built from TRBV6-1 and TRBJ1-2; the D gene is possibly TRBD1 (6 bases). The germline V gene has CDR1 MNHNS and CDR2 SASEGT. Trimming took off 2 bases at V and 4 bases at J, with 11 bases between the two ends. The CDR3 has 14 residues.

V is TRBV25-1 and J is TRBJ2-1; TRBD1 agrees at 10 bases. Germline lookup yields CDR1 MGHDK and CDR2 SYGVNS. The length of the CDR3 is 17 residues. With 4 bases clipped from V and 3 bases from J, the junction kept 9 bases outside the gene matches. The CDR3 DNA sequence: TGTGCCAGCAGTGCCGGGGACAGGGGAGGGTACTACAATGAGCAGTTCTTC. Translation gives CASSAGDRGGYYNEQFF.

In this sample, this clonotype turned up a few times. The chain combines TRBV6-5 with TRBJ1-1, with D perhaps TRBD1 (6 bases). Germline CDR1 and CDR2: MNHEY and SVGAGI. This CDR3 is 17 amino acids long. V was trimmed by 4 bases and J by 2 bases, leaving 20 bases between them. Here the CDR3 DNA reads TGTGCCAGCAGTTTTAGGGGGGGACCCAGACCCAACACTGAAGCTTTCTTT. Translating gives CASSFRGGPRPNTEAFF.

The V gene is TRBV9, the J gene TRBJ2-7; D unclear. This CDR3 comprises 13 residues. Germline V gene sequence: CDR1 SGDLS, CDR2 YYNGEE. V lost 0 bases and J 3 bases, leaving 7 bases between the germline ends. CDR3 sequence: CASSVVPDYEQYF. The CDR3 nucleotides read TGTGCCAGCAGCGTAGTGCCAGACTACGAGCAGTACTTC.

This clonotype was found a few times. The CDR3 DNA sequence: TGCGCCAGCAGCCAAGAAACGAGGGTTCAGTCTGAAGCTTTCTTT. Translated, it gives CASSQETRVQSEAFF. This chain connects TRBV4-1 to TRBJ1-1; D not certain. Trimming stripped 0 bases from V and 6 bases from J, with 14 bases between. The CDR3 has 15 amino acids. CDR1 is MGHRA and CDR2 is YSYEKL in the germline V gene.

The CDR3 DNA follows: TGTGCCAGTAGCCGACGGGCAGGGGCCAACGTCCTGACTTTC. It codes for CASSRRAGANVLTF. This sequence joins TRBV19 and TRBJ2-6; D gene unclear. This CDR3 spans 14 amino acids. V lost 6 bases and J lost 4, with 10 bases in between. The germline CDR1 and CDR2 sequences are LNHDA and SQIVND (reference sequence).

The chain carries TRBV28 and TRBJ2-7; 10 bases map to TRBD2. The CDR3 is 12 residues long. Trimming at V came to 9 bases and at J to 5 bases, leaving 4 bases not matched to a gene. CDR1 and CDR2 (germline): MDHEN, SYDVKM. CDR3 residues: CASLAGDHEQYF. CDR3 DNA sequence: TGTGCCAGTCTAGCGGGAGATCACGAGCAGTACTTC.

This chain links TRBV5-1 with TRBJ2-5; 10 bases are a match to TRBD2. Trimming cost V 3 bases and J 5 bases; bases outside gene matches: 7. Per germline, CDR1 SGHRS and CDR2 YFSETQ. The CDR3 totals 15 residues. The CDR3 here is CASSSRAGGPETQYF. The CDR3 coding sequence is TGCGCCAGCAGCTCGCGAGCGGGAGGGCCCGAGACCCAGTACTTC.

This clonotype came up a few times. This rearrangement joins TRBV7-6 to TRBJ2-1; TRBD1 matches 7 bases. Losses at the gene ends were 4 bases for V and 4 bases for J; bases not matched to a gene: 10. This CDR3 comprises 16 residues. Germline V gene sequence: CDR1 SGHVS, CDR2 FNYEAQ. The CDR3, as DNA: TGTGCCAGCAGCTCGCCGTCGGACAGGCCTTACAATGAGCAGTTCTTC. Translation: CASSSPSDRPYNEQFF.

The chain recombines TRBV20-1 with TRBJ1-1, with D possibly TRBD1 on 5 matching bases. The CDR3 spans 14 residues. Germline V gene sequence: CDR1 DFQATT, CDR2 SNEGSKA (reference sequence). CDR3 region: CNATMGGAGTEAFF. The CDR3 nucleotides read TGCAATGCCACAATGGGGGGTGCGGGTACTGAAGCTTTCTTT.

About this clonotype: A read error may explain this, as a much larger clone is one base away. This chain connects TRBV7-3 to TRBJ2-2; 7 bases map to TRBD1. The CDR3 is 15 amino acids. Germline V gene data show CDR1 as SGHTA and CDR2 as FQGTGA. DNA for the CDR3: TGTGCCAGCAGGTCCGACAGGGAGATTACCGAGGAGCTGTTTTTT. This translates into CASRSDREITEELFF.

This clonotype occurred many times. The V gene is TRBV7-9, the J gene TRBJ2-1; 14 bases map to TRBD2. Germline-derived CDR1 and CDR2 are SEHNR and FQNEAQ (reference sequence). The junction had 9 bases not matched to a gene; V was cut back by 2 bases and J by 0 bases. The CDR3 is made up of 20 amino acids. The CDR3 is CASSLPGLAGGPSSYNEQFF. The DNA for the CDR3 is TGTGCCAGCAGCTTACCCGGACTAGCGGGAGGCCCGAGCTCCTACAATGAGCAGTTCTTC.

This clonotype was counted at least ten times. CDR3 region: CASSPSIGDRGNYGYTF. The CDR3 DNA is TGTGCCAGCAGTCCCTCAATTGGGGACAGGGGCAACTATGGCTACACCTTC. This sequence joins TRBV28 and TRBJ1-2; 10 positions match TRBD1. V lost 5 bases to trimming and J lost 2 bases; unmatched junction nucleotides: 11. The germline gives CDR1 MDHEN, CDR2 SYDVKM. The CDR3 length is 17 residues.

The CDR3, as DNA: TGCAGTGCTAGAGATCGAAGGGGGGTCTACGAGCAGTACTTC. Amino acid sequence: CSARDRRGVYEQYF. The V call is TRBV20-1, the J call TRBJ2-7; possibly TRBD1 or TRBD2 for D (6 bases each). V was shortened by 0 bases and J by 3 bases, with 12 bases between the two germline ends. The CDR3 has 14 residues. CDR1 DFQATT and CDR2 SNEGSKA come from the germline V gene (reference sequence).

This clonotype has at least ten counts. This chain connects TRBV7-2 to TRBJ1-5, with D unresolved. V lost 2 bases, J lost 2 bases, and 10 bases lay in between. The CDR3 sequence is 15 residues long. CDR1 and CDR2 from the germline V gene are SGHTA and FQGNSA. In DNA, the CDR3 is TGTGCCAGCAGCTTAAGGCGCGGGGGCAATCAGCCCCAGCATTTT. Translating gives CASSLRRGGNQPQHF.

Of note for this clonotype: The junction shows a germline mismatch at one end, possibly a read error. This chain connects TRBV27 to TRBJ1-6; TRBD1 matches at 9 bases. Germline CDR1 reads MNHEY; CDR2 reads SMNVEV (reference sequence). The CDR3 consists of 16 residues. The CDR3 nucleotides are TGTGCCAGCAGTTACGGACAGGGGTTAAGTAATCCACCCCTCCACTTT. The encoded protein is CASSYGQGLSNPPLHF.

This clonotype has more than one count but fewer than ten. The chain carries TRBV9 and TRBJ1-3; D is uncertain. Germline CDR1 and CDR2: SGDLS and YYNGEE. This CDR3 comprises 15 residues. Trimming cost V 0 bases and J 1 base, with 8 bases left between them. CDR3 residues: CASSVEWGSGNTIYF. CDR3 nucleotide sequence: TGTGCCAGCAGCGTAGAGTGGGGATCTGGAAACACCATATATTTT.